Presented here are 15 T cell receptor beta chains from one specimen sequenced in a study of PD-L1 blockade in urothelial cancer. Here immunoSEQ multiplex PCR was the method, and the copy in TCRdb shows in-frame clones only, minus some. The repertoire consists of some 120,000 clones, with 80% to 90% occurring once and the leading ten covering under 2%. Stated time point: peripheral blood 6 weeks after treatment start. This specimen consisted of PBMCs, obtained around atezolizumab (anti-PD-L1) treatment. The source is a man between 60 and 75 years old with urothelial cancer.

The rearrangement links TRBV7-9 to TRBJ2-3; 10 nucleotides match TRBD1. Trimming at V came to 9 bases and at J to 1 base, leaving 10 bases not matched to a gene. CDR3 length: 16 residues. Germline loops: CDR1 SEHNR, CDR2 FQNEAQ (reference sequence). CDR3 sequence: CASDRGRGGGTDTQYF. CDR3 sequence (DNA): TGTGCCAGTGACAGGGGGCGAGGGGGGGGCACAGATACGCAGTATTTT.

This rearrangement joins TRBV15 to TRBJ1-5; D is possibly TRBD1 (5 bases). V lost 1 base, J lost 5 bases, and 9 bases lay in between. The CDR3 covers 14 residues. Germline lookup yields CDR1 LNHNV and CDR2 YYDKDF (reference sequence). The CDR3 region has the DNA TGTGCCACCAGCAGAGGACAGTTCGATCAGCCCCAGCATTTT. Its protein is CATSRGQFDQPQHF.

This chain connects TRBV15 to TRBJ2-7; D ambiguous. With 0 bases removed from V and 2 bases from J, the gap between germline ends came to 8 bases. This CDR3 is built from 14 residues. The V gene's germline CDR1 is LNHNV and CDR2 YYDKDF (reference sequence). The CDR3 protein is CATSRDLLAYEQYF. CDR3 DNA sequence: TGTGCCACCAGCAGAGACCTCCTAGCCTACGAGCAGTACTTC.

This rearrangement joins TRBV6-6 to TRBJ2-3; TRBD1 matches at 10 bases. Germline-derived CDR1 and CDR2 are MNHNY and SVGAGI (reference sequence). J gave up 2 bases and V 5 bases, and 4 bases lay outside the gene matches. The CDR3 length is 15 residues. CDR3 bases: TGTGCCAGCAGTAAGACAGGGGGCTCCACAGATACGCAGTATTTT. Protein: CASSKTGGSTDTQYF.

This chain uses TRBV5-1 with TRBJ2-7; 9 bases map to TRBD2. The germline V gene encodes CDR1 SGHRS and CDR2 YFSETQ. This CDR3 contains 15 residues. V lost 6 bases to trimming and J lost 5 bases; unmatched junction nucleotides: 12. In DNA form, the CDR3 reads TGCGCCAGCACCTGGATCGGACTAGCGACTGACGAGCAGTACTTC. Its translation is CASTWIGLATDEQYF. The full variable domain, rest sourced from reference TRBV5-1 and TRBJ2-7, is KAGVTQTPRYLIKTRGQQVTLSCSPISGHRSVSWYQQTPGQGLQFLFEYFSETQRNKGNFPGRFSGRQFSNSRSEMNVSTLELGDSALYLCASTWIGLATDEQYFGPGTRLTVT.

The chain joins TRBV28 to TRBJ2-7; 8 bases are shared with TRBD2. The CDR3 contains 15 residues. Trimming took 2 bases from V and 0 from J; bases not matched to a gene: 3. CDR1 is MDHEN, CDR2 SYDVKM, per germline. In DNA, the CDR3 is TGTGCCAGCAGTTTAAGCGGGGGCCACTCCTACGAGCAGTACTTC. Protein product: CASSLSGGHSYEQYF. Variable domain in full (rest from reference TRBV28 and TRBJ2-7): DVKVTQSSRYLVKRTGEKVFLECVQDMDHENMFWYRQDPGLGLRLIYFSYDVKMKEKGDIPEGYSVSREKKERFSLILESASTNQTSMYLCASSLSGGHSYEQYFGPGTRLTVT.

This rearrangement joins TRBV28 to TRBJ2-1; perhaps TRBD2 as D (6 bases). CDR1 is MDHEN, CDR2 SYDVKM, per germline. Trimming took 1 base from V and 4 from J, leaving 14 bases between them. This CDR3 has 16 amino acids. The CDR3 spells CASSLSMGGMYNEQFF. In DNA, the CDR3 is TGTGCCAGCAGTTTATCCATGGGCGGGATGTACAATGAGCAGTTCTTC.

The chain has TRBV11-2 and TRBJ1-3; TRBD1 might be the D (6 bases). Trimming stripped 5 bases from V and 0 bases from J, with 17 bases between. Per germline, CDR1 SGHAT and CDR2 FQNNGV. The CDR3 is 17 amino acids. The CDR3 sequence is CASSPNTGTLSGNTIYF. The CDR3 DNA reads as TGTGCCAGCAGCCCAAATACCGGGACACTCTCTGGAAACACCATATATTTT.

The V call is TRBV7-3, the J call TRBJ2-1, with D unclear. This CDR3 contains 15 residues. Germline CDR1 is SGHTA and CDR2 is FQGTGA. V was cut by 1 base and J by 0 bases, with 7 bases left in between. CDR3 nucleotide sequence: TGTGCCAGCAGCTTAAGCTGGGCCTCCTACAATGAGCAGTTCTTC. It yields the protein CASSLSWASYNEQFF.

V usage is TRBV5-8 and J usage is TRBJ1-6, with TRBD1 matching 9 bases. V was clipped by 3 bases and J by 9 bases; unmatched bases: 4. Germline V gene data show CDR1 as SGHTS and CDR2 as YDEGEE. The CDR3 runs to 14 residues. The CDR3 loop reads CASSWGQGGSPLHF. CDR3 DNA sequence: TGTGCCAGCAGCTGGGGACAGGGCGGTTCACCCCTCCACTTT.

This clone was detected only a few times. The chain couples TRBV2 to TRBJ2-1; 8 bases fit TRBD2. Germline lookup yields CDR1 SNHLY and CDR2 FYNNEI. The CDR3 is 15 residues long. V lost 3 bases and J lost 9; bases outside the gene matches: 10. CDR3 nucleotides: TGTGCCAGCAGTGAGGCGGATAGCGGGGCCCCTGAGCAGTTCTTC. Encoded protein: CASSEADSGAPEQFF. The entire variable domain, with the rest obtained from reference TRBV2 and TRBJ2-1, is as follows: EPEVTQTPSHQVTQMGQEVILRCVPISNHLYFYWYRQILGQKVEFLVSFYNNEISEKSEIFDDQFSVERPDGSNFTLKIRSTKLEDSAMYFCASSEADSGAPEQFFGPGTRLTVL.

The chain has TRBV6-6 and TRBJ1-1; D not resolved. Trimming cost V 7 bases and J 3 bases, with 15 bases left between them. The germline V gene encodes CDR1 MNHNY and CDR2 SVGAGI (reference sequence). CDR3 size: 14 residues. The CDR3 protein is CASTNLAEYTEAFF. Here the CDR3 DNA reads TGTGCCAGCACGAATCTGGCGGAGTACACTGAAGCTTTCTTT.

The chain carries TRBV10-3 and TRBJ2-3, with TRBD1 matching over 7 bases. The CDR3 is made up of 14 amino acids. Germline assignment: CDR1 ENHRY and CDR2 SYGVKD. V lost 5 bases to trimming and J lost 2 bases; unmatched junction nucleotides: 4. For the CDR3, the DNA is TGTGCCATCAGTCAGGGGGAGCTCACAGATACGCAGTATTTT. This translates into CAISQGELTDTQYF.

The chain combines TRBV30 with TRBJ2-3, with TRBD2 identical over 8 bases. J gave up 4 bases and V 2 bases, and 8 bases lay outside the gene matches. CDR3 length: 15 amino acids. CDR1 GTSNPN and CDR2 SVGIG come from the germline V gene (reference sequence). CDR3 loop: CAWSSAGLGSDTQYF. The CDR3 nucleotides read TGTGCCTGGAGTTCCGCGGGACTAGGTTCAGATACGCAGTATTTT.

The chain has TRBV6-6 and TRBJ1-1, with a weak D call TRBD1 (6 bases). The CDR3 spans 15 residues. V lost 0 bases and J lost 4, with 12 bases in between. CDR1 and CDR2 (germline): MNHNY, SVGAGI (reference sequence). The CDR3 spells CASSYSGGRITEAFF. The CDR3 nucleotides read TGTGCCAGCAGTTACTCGGGGGGGCGCATCACTGAAGCTTTCTTT.